The 12 T cell receptor beta chains listed next were all sequenced from one sample in a study of T-cell reconstitution after alpha-beta-depleted transplantation in children. The TCRbeta library incorporated unique molecular identifiers. MiXCR, run by TCRdb on the PCR reads, gives a single entry per CDR3 protein. The table has about 160,000 distinct CDR3 sequences, around 10% seen once. The material sequenced was PBMCs, taken before TCRalphabeta/CD19-depleted stem cell transplant. Receptors were obtained from a boy aged 2-9 years with acute myeloid leukemia, due to receive a stem cell transplant.

The chain is built from TRBV29-1 and TRBJ2-3, with 8 bases aligning to TRBD1. The CDR3 totals 14 residues. CDR1 SQVTM and CDR2 ANQGSEA come from the germline V gene. CDR3 nucleotides: TGCAGTCCTGGACAGGGAAGGAGCACAGATACGCAGTATTTT. Its translation is CSPGQGRSTDTQYF.

This clonotype was detected many times. The V call is TRBV6-1, the J call TRBJ1-1; possibly TRBD1 for D (5 bases). Germline values: CDR1 MNHNS, CDR2 SASEGT. The CDR3 spans 13 residues. Trimming stripped 2 bases from V and 5 bases from J, with 9 bases between. CDR3 in DNA: TGTGCCAGCAGTGAAAACAAGGGGACTGAAGCTTTCTTT. Translating gives CASSENKGTEAFF.

This clonotype was observed at least ten times. V gene TRBV20-1 combines with J gene TRBJ1-2; D uncertain. The CDR3 has 14 amino acids. From germline, CDR1 is DFQATT and CDR2 SNEGSKA (reference sequence). V lost 5 bases and J lost 4, with 17 bases in between. CDR3 nucleotide sequence: TGCAGTGCTGCGGGCGGAGCAGATCCCTATGGCTACACCTTC. Translation: CSAAGGADPYGYTF.

This clonotype turned up a few times. This rearrangement joins TRBV3-1 to TRBJ2-6; no definite D call. This CDR3 comprises 17 residues. V was shortened by 7 bases and J by 0 bases, with 16 bases between the two germline ends. Germline V CDR1 and CDR2: LGHDT, YNNKEL (reference sequence). The CDR3 DNA sequence: TGTGCCAGCACCTCTCTGGTTAGAAGCTCTGGGGCCAACGTCCTGACTTTC. Translating it yields CASTSLVRSSGANVLTF.

The table lists this clonotype with many counts. The chain links TRBV5-5 to TRBJ1-1; a possible D gene is TRBD1 (6 bases). V gave up 4 bases and J gave up 0 bases, with 16 bases separating them. CDR3 length: 16 residues. Looked up from germline, CDR1 is SGHKS and CDR2 is YYEKEE (reference sequence). CDR3 loop: CASSKKTGQMNTEAFF. The DNA of the CDR3 is TGTGCCAGCAGCAAGAAGACGGGACAAATGAACACTGAAGCTTTCTTT.

This clonotype was seen many times. The V call is TRBV5-1, the J call TRBJ1-1; weak D call: TRBD1 (6 bases). This CDR3 contains 15 residues. Trimming removed 4 bases at V and 3 bases at J, with 16 bases between. CDR1 is SGHRS and CDR2 is YFSETQ in the germline V gene. The CDR3 nucleotides read TGCGCCAGCAGCACCGGGACGGCAGGGGACACTGAAGCTTTCTTT. It specifies CASSTGTAGDTEAFF.

This clonotype was picked up many times. V and J are TRBV5-1 and TRBJ1-2, with D possibly matching TRBD1 (5 bases). V was trimmed by 4 bases and J by 5 bases, leaving 15 bases between them. CDR1 is SGHRS and CDR2 is YFSETQ in the germline V gene. The CDR3 runs to 14 residues. The CDR3: CASSTAQGEYGYTF. CDR3 coding DNA: TGCGCCAGCAGCACCGCTCAGGGAGAGTATGGCTACACCTTC. Full variable domain (remainder filled in from reference TRBV5-1 and TRBJ1-2): KAGVTQTPRYLIKTRGQQVTLSCSPISGHRSVSWYQQTPGQGLQFLFEYFSETQRNKGNFPGRFSGRQFSNSRSEMNVSTLELGDSALYLCASSTAQGEYGYTFGSGTRLTVV.

This clonotype was picked up many times. The chain is built from TRBV10-3 and TRBJ1-2; D remains ambiguous. The germline V and J ends were trimmed by 0 bases and 6 bases, with 2 bases remaining between them. CDR3 length: 11 residues. Germline CDR1 is ENHRY and CDR2 is SYGVKD. CDR3 in amino acids: CAISESDGYTF. The CDR3 nucleotides read TGTGCCATCAGTGAGTCAGATGGCTACACCTTC.

This clonotype was picked up many times. The V and J genes are TRBV20-1 and TRBJ1-4; TRBD1 matches 9 bases. Unmatched junction bases numbered 8, after V lost 5 bases and J lost 7 bases. The CDR3 is 14 amino acids. CDR1 is DFQATT, CDR2 SNEGSKA, per germline (reference sequence). The CDR3 coding sequence is TGCAGTGCTGTCTGGCGACAGGGGGGTGAAAAACTGTTTTTT. It encodes CSAVWRQGGEKLFF.

The rearrangement uses TRBV19 and TRBJ1-1, with D possibly TRBD1 on 5 matching bases. Germline-derived CDR1 and CDR2 are LNHDA and SQIVND (reference sequence). V lost 5 bases and J lost 3, with 16 bases in between. The CDR3 covers 15 residues. CDR3 DNA: TGTGCCAGTAGTTCTCCAGCCAGGGTCTACACTGAAGCTTTCTTT. Residues: CASSSPARVYTEAFF.

On this clonotype itself: This may come from a read error, since a much larger clone is one base off. V gene TRBV7-6 combines with J gene TRBJ2-7; possible D gene TRBD1, 5 bases. The V gene's germline CDR1 is SGHVS and CDR2 FNYEAQ. CDR3 length: 14 residues. The CDR3 here is CASSPRGSRNEQSF. CDR3 nucleotides: TGTGCCAGCAGCCCAAGGGGTTCGAGGAACGAGCAGTCCTTC.

This clonotype was observed many times. V and J are TRBV27 and TRBJ2-7; TRBD2 aligns across 11 bases. Germline V gives CDR1 MNHEY, CDR2 SMNVEV (reference sequence). This CDR3 has 16 amino acids. V lost 4 bases, J lost 7 bases, and 12 bases stayed unmatched. The CDR3 sequence is CASSSWSLAGVLEQYF. The DNA of the CDR3 is TGTGCCAGCAGTTCGTGGTCACTAGCGGGAGTCTTGGAGCAGTACTTC.